The T cell receptor (beta chain) under discussion was sequenced for a study of OX40 agonist ivuxolimab in advanced cancers. Study summary: The patients got ivuxolimab, which is an agonistic anti-OX40 (CD134) antibody. Prior anti-PD-1, anti-PD-L1 or anti-CTLA-4 therapy did not bar entry, and more than 35% had some.

Assay: immunoSEQ multiplex PCR; the TCRdb copy retains only in-frame clones and omits some. The sample yields some 35,000 clones, approximately 89% seen once. On this clone itself: Its target is not known.

Trimming pared 0 bases from V and 4 bases from J, leaving 9 bases between. Germline V gene sequence: CDR1 GTSNPN, CDR2 SVGIG (reference sequence). CDR3 length: 13 residues. Whole-study findings and limits: The mean number of expanded clones was higher in CD8+ T cells than in CD4+. Some nonresponders additionally presented with little normalized T-cell clonal expansion.

The chain links TRBV30 to TRBJ1-1, with D tentatively TRBD1 (5 bases). The TCR originated in an adult with an advanced solid tumor such as melanoma, head and neck, liver or kidney cancer. The sample was CD4+ or CD8+ T cells sorted from blood, taken in a trial of the OX40 agonist ivuxolimab. CDR3 region: CAWSVEGTTEAFF. The DNA for the CDR3 is TGTGCCTGGAGTGTAGAGGGGACCACTGAAGCTTTCTTT.